A selection of T cell receptor beta chains follows, all from one sample in a study of T cell responses to AZD1222 COVID-19 vaccine. TCRdb's table, derived via immunoSEQ multiplex PCR, lists solely in-frame clones and lacks some. Of around 180,000 clones in the sample, about 94% are singletons; the top ten hold over 7.5%. The sample consisted of peripheral blood, taken on day 0 of AZD1222 vaccination. The receptors stem from an adult in good health. Both conserved end residues are part of each CDR3. A D gene is named only where the DNA matches it firmly. Clone size is stated in some rows and not others, as once, few, many or a class when expanded.

>.|.|TRBJ1-1|TRBV12-3/TRBV12-4
TGTGCCAGCAGTTTACCATGGAGCACTGAAGCTTTCTTT
CASSLPWSTEAFF
>TRBD1|.|TRBJ1-1|TRBV28
TGTGCCAGCACAGGGGGCTACACTGAAGCTTTCTTT
CASTGGYTEAFF
>.|.|TRBJ2-7|TRBV19
TGTGCCAGTAGTGCGGGCTCCTACGAGCAGTACTTC
CASSAGSYEQYF
>TRBD1|.|TRBJ2-6|TRBV27
TGTGCCAGCAGTTCAAGACAGGGAAAAATTGGGGCCAACGTCCTGACTTTC
CASSSRQGKIGANVLTF
>TRBD1|.|TRBJ1-2|TRBV6-5
TGTGCCAGCAGTTACTCCCGGGACAGGAGTGGCTACACCTTC
CASSYSRDRSGYTF
>TRBD2|.|TRBJ2-1|TRBV3-1/TRBV3-2
TGTGCCAGCAGCCAGGCGGGAGGGCCTTACAATGAGCAGTTCTTC
CASSQAGGPYNEQFF
>.|.|TRBJ1-4|TRBV30
TGTGCCTGGAGTGCTGGGACTAGGACTAATGAAAAACTGTTTTTT
CAWSAGTRTNEKLFF
>.|.|TRBJ1-2|TRBV12-3/TRBV12-4
TGTGCCAGCACCCGAGTGGGGGCCAATGGCTACACCTTC
CASTRVGANGYTF
>TRBD2|.|TRBJ2-7|TRBV5-4
TGTGCCAGCAGCTTGGCCACTAGCGGGGCCTACGAGCAGTACTTC
CASSLATSGAYEQYF
>.|.|TRBJ1-5|TRBV5-4
TGTGCCAGCAGCTTGTTCCCCCTTGAGCCCCAGCATTTT
CASSLFPLEPQHF
>.|.|TRBJ1-5|TRBV5-3
TGTGCCAGAAGCTGCCCCGGGAGGGGTGTGAATCAGCCCCAGCATTTT
CARSCPGRGVNQPQHF
>TRBD1|.|TRBJ2-7|TRBV5-4
TGTGCCAGCAGTGTAGGGGGCTTAATCAACGAGCAGTACTTC
CASSVGGLINEQYF
>.|.|TRBJ1-2|TRBV2
TGTGCCAGCAGGGACATCGATCCCCCGGATGGCTACACCTTC
CASRDIDPPDGYTF
>.|.|TRBJ1-4|TRBV5-1
TGCGCCAGCAGCTTGGGGGACAAGACTAATGAAAAACTGTTTTTT
CASSLGDKTNEKLFF
>.|.|TRBJ2-5|TRBV6-1
TGTGCCAGCAGTGATGCCCTACAAGAGACCCAGTACTTC
CASSDALQETQYF
>TRBD2|once|TRBJ2-1|TRBV3-1/TRBV3-2
TGTGCCAGCAGCCACCTCCCGAGCGGGAGGGTTAATGAGCAGTTCTTC
CASSHLPSGRVNEQFF
>.|.|TRBJ2-5|TRBV5-1
TGCGCCAGCAGCTTGAATGGAGGAGTGGAGACCCAGTACTTC
CASSLNGGVETQYF
>.|.|TRBJ1-5|TRBV27
TGTGCCAGCAGTTTAGGTCGGGGAAATCAGCCCCAGCATTTT
CASSLGRGNQPQHF
>TRBD2|.|TRBJ2-7|TRBV19
TGTGCCAGCCAAGTTCGACTAGCGGGAGGATACGAGCAGTACTTC
CASQVRLAGGYEQYF
>.|.|TRBJ1-2|TRBV2
TGTGCCAGCAGTGAAGGGGTCAGGGGATATGGCTACACCTTC
CASSEGVRGYGYTF
>.|.|TRBJ2-2|TRBV27
TGTGCCAGCAGTCTACTTTATGGCGGGGAGAACACCGGGGAGCTGTTTTTT
CASSLLYGGENTGELFF
>.|.|TRBJ1-5|TRBV6-5
TGTGCCACCGGGCGTACCCTTGAATCCTGGCCCCAGCATTTT
CATGRTLESWPQHF
>.|.|TRBJ1-2|TRBV5-4
TGTGCCAGCAGCTTGCCCCTAACGGGGTATCGCGGCTACACCTTC
CASSLPLTGYRGYTF
>TRBD1|once|TRBJ1-2|TRBV29-1
TGCAGCGTTGAATCCTCCGGGACAGGGGGCTATGGCTACACCTTC
CSVESSGTGGYGYTF
>.|.|TRBJ2-7|TRBV9
TGTGCCAGCAGCGTAGGTGGTTGGTCCGAGCAGTACTTC
CASSVGGWSEQYF
>TRBD2|.|TRBJ2-1|TRBV7-6
TGTGCCAGCAGCTTATTCCCTAGCAGCGGGAACTACAATGAGCAGTTCTTC
CASSLFPSSGNYNEQFF
>.|.|TRBJ2-3|TRBV5-1
TGCGCCAGCAGCTTGGGGGGGCGGCTAACAGATACGCAGTATTTT
CASSLGGRLTDTQYF
>.|.|TRBJ1-2|TRBV12-3/TRBV12-4
TGTGCCAGCAGTATCAGTGCTCGGGGCTACACCTTC
CASSISARGYTF
>TRBD2|.|TRBJ2-1|TRBV7-3
TGTGCCAGCAGCTCCCCCTTAGCGACGGGAGGACACAATGAGCAGTTCTTC
CASSSPLATGGHNEQFF
>.|.|TRBJ1-1|TRBV20-1
TGCAGTGCTAGTAGGTTGGAAGCTTTCTTT
CSASRLEAFF
>.|.|TRBJ1-2|TRBV5-1
TGCGCCAGCAGCCCGACCGGACGCTATGGCTACACCTTC
CASSPTGRYGYTF
>.|.|TRBJ2-7|TRBV28
TGTGCCAGCAGTTTATGGTACCGGGACCTTAGCAACGAGCAGTACTTC
CASSLWYRDLSNEQYF
>.|.|TRBJ1-1|TRBV29-1
TGCAGCGGATTGGACCCCCTCATCACTGAAGCTTTCTTT
CSGLDPLITEAFF
>.|.|TRBJ2-2|TRBV3-1/TRBV3-2
TGTGCCAGCAGCCAGGAGGAAGGGCTAGGGGGAACCGGGGAGCTGTTTTTT
CASSQEEGLGGTGELFF
>.|.|TRBJ1-1|TRBV5-4
TGTGCCAGCAGCCCACCGACAGTGAACACTGAAGCTTTCTTT
CASSPPTVNTEAFF
>.|.|TRBJ2-3|TRBV28
TGTGCCACCTACGGAGATACGCAGTATTTT
CATYGDTQYF
>.|.|TRBJ1-3|TRBV3-1/TRBV3-2
TGTGCCAGCAGCCCAGGACACGCTGGAAACACCATATATTTT
CASSPGHAGNTIYF
>.|.|TRBJ2-3|TRBV19
TGTGCCAGTAGTATCAAGCGGGCCACAGATACGCAGTATTTT
CASSIKRATDTQYF
>.|.|TRBJ1-1|TRBV6-1
TGTGCCAGCAGTGAAGCTGGGGGCGCTGAAGCTTTCTTT
CASSEAGGAEAFF
>TRBD2|.|TRBJ2-5|TRBV7-2
TGTGCCAGCAGCGCCAGACCAGCGGGATACCAAGAGACCCAGTACTTC
CASSARPAGYQETQYF
>.|.|TRBJ2-7|TRBV21-1
TGTGCCAGCAGCAAATCGCAGACAAAGTACGAGCAGTACTTC
CASSKSQTKYEQYF
>.|.|TRBJ2-3|TRBV18
TGTGCCAGCTCACCATCAACAGGGAAAGATACGCAGTATTTT
CASSPSTGKDTQYF
>.|.|TRBJ2-2|TRBV6-5
TGTGCCAGCAGTTACGGCGGGAAAGCGAACACCGGGGAGCTGTTTTTT
CASSYGGKANTGELFF
>.|.|TRBJ2-2|TRBV11-2
TGTGCCAGCAGCTTAGGGGTGAACACCGGGGAGCTGTTTTTT
CASSLGVNTGELFF
>.|.|TRBJ1-1|TRBV12-3/TRBV12-4
TGTGCCAGCAGTTTAGATATAGGTGAAGCTTTCTTT
CASSLDIGEAFF
>.|.|TRBJ1-4|TRBV6-1
TGTGCCAGCAGTGATCGACAGTCTGTAAGAGAAAAACTGTTTTTT
CASSDRQSVREKLFF